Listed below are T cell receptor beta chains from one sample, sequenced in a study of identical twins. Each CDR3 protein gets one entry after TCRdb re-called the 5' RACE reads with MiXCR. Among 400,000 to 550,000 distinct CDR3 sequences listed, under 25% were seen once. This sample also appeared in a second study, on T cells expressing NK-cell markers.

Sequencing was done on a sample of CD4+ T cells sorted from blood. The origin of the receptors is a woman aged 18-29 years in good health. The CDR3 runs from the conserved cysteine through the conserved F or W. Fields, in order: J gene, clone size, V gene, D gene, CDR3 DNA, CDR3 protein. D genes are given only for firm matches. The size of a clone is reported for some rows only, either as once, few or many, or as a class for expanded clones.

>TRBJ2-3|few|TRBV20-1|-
TGCAGTGCTAGAGATTCCGGGACTTCAGATACGCAGTATTTT
CSARDSGTSDTQYF
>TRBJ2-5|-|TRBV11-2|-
TGTGCCAGCAGCTTATTTGGTCAAGAGACCCAGTACTTC
CASSLFGQETQYF
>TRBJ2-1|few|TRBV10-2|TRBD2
TGCGCCAGCAGTGCATCCGGGACTAGCTTTACTGAGCAGTTCTTC
CASSASGTSFTEQFF
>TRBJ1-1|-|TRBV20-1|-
TGCAGTGCTAGAGAAGAAGGGGACACTGAAGCTTTCTTT
CSAREEGDTEAFF
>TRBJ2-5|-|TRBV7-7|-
TGTGCTAGCAGCTTAGGATGGGGGACCGAGGAGACCCAGTACTTC
CASSLGWGTEETQYF
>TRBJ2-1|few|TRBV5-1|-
TGCGCCAGCAGCCTGAGGGGACCGTACACCGTCTACAATGAGCAGTTCTTC
CASSLRGPYTVYNEQFF
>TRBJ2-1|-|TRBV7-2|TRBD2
TGTGCCAGCAGCCACGGGACTAGCGGGAGTGGATACAATGAGCAGTTCTTC
CASSHGTSGSGYNEQFF
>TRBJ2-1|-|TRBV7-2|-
TGTGCCAGCAGCTTAGGAGCGGGCAATGAGCAGTTCTTC
CASSLGAGNEQFF
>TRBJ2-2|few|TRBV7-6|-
TGTGTCAGCAGCTTCTTCAGCGGGGAGCTGTTTTTT
CVSSFFSGELFF
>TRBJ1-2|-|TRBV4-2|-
TGTGCCAGCAGCCAAGACGGCGGGGGCGCTTCCTATAGCTACACCTTC
CASSQDGGGASYSYTF
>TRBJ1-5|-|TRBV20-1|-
TGCAGTGCCCTACGGGGGGAGAGCAATCAGCCCCAGCATTTT
CSALRGESNQPQHF
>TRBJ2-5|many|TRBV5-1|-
TGCGCCAGCAGCTTGGGGCACAGAGAAGAGACCCAGTACTTC
CASSLGHREETQYF
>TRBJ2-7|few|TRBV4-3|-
TGCGCCAGCAGCCAAGTAGGAAAGGCCACCTACGAGCAGTACTTC
CASSQVGKATYEQYF
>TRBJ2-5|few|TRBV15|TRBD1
TGTGCCACCAGCAGGACAGGGTGGAGGGAGACCCAGTACTTC
CATSRTGWRETQYF
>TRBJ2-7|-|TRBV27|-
TGTGCCAGCATTGTTCCGGGACGGAGCTCCTACGAGCAGTACTTC
CASIVPGRSSYEQYF
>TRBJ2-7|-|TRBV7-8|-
TGTGCCAGCAGGTCGTTGGGGCGATCCTACGAGCAGTACTTC
CASRSLGRSYEQYF
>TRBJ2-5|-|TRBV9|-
TGTGCCAGCAGCGTAGATCCCGGGGGCCCGGAGACCCAGTACTTC
CASSVDPGGPETQYF
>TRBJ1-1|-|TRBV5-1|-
TGCGCCAGCAGCTTGGAGAGACGGGCCCTGAACACTGAAGCTTTCTTT
CASSLERRALNTEAFF
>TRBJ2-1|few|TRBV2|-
TGTGCCAGCAGTGACGCCGCTAATGAGCAGTTCTTC
CASSDAANEQFF
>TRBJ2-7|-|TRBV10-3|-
TGTGCCATCAGGGGAGCGGCCTACGAGCAGTACTTC
CAIRGAAYEQYF
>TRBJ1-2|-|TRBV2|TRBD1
TGTGCCAGCAGTGAAGACAGGGGATTTGGCTACACCTTC
CASSEDRGFGYTF
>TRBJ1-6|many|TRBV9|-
TGTGCCAGCAGCCCCGGACAGCCATCCCCTCGGAATTCACCCCTCCACTTT
CASSPGQPSPRNSPLHF
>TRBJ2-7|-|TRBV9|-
TGTGCCAGCAGCACCACCTCCGGTGAGCAGTACTTC
CASSTTSGEQYF
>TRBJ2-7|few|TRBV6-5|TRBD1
TGTGCCAGCAGTTACGGTCGACAGGGGCCATCCTACGAGCAGTACTTC
CASSYGRQGPSYEQYF
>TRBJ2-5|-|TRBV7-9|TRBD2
TGTGCCAGCAGCCTCCGTCCTAGCGGGCTTAAAGAGACCCAGTACTTC
CASSLRPSGLKETQYF
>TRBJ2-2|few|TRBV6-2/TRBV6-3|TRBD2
TGTGCCAGCAGCGAACGGGGGGTGAACACCGGGGAGCTGTTTTTT
CASSERGVNTGELFF
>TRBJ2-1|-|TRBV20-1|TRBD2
TGCAGTGCTTTCCTCGCGGGAGGCTACAATGAGCAGTTCTTC
CSAFLAGGYNEQFF
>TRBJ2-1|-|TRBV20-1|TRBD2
TGCAGTGCTAGACTAGCGGGAGTGGCCCCTCGGAATGAGCAGTTCTTC
CSARLAGVAPRNEQFF
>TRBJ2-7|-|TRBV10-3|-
TGTGCCATCAGCGGGGTGGCAGGTCAAAGGCAGTACTTC
CAISGVAGQRQYF
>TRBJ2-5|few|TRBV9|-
TGTGCCAGCAGCGTAGAACGGCAAGAGACCCAGTACTTC
CASSVERQETQYF
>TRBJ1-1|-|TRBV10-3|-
TGTGCCATCAGTGAGAATCCAGGGGTACACACTGAAGCTTTCTTT
CAISENPGVHTEAFF
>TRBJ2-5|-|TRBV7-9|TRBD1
TGTGCCAGCAGCTTAGGTCGGGCGGACAGGCAAGAGACCCAGTACTTC
CASSLGRADRQETQYF
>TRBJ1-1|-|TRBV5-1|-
TGCGCCAGCAGCTTGGTGGGTGGATCCCTGAACACTGAAGCTTTCTTT
CASSLVGGSLNTEAFF
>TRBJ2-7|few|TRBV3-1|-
TGTGCCAGCAGCCAAGAGGTGGCTAGCTCCGAGCAGTACTTC
CASSQEVASSEQYF
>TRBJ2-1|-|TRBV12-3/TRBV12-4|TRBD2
TGTGCCAGCAGAGCGGGGGCCGTCAGGGAGCAGTTCTTC
CASRAGAVREQFF
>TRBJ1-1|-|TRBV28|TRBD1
TGTGCCAGCAGACCCCGCCGGGACAGGGGGCGGGAAGCTTTCTTT
CASRPRRDRGREAFF
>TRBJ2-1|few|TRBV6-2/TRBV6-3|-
TGTGCCAGCAAACCCGTGGCAGCCCCTTGGGATGAGCAGTTCTTC
CASKPVAAPWDEQFF
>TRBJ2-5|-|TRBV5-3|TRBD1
TGTGCCAGAAGCCCTACCGGGACAGGTCGTGAGACCCAGTACTTC
CARSPTGTGRETQYF
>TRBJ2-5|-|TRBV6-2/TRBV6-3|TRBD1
TGTGCCAGCAGTCGGAGCCGGACAGGCATCCTCCAAGAGATCCAGTACTTC
CASSRSRTGILQEIQYF
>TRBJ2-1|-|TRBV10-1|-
TGCGCCAGTGAGAAAGGGTCCGGGGTGGACAATGAGCAGTTCTTC
CASEKGSGVDNEQFF
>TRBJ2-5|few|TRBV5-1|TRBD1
TGCGCCAGCAGCCCCGGTGGGACAGAGTCAGAGACCCAGTACTTC
CASSPGGTESETQYF
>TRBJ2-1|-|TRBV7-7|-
TGTGCCAGCAGCTTAGCCTCTCGAGGGAAGGGTGAGCAGTTCTTC
CASSLASRGKGEQFF
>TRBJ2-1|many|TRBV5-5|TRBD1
TGTGCCAGCAGCTCCGGGACAGGGGGATACAATGAGCAGTTCTTC
CASSSGTGGYNEQFF
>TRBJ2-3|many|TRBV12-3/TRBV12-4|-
TGTGCCAGCAAGGGAGAGACAGATACGCAGTATTTT
CASKGETDTQYF
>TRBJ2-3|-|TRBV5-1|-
TGCGCCAGCAGACCGAACAGGGGAGGGAGAGATACGCAGTATTTT
CASRPNRGGRDTQYF
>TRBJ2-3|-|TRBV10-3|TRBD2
TGTGCCACCTCACTAGCGGGGGAATCAGATACGCAGTATTTT
CATSLAGESDTQYF
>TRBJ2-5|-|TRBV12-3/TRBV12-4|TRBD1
TGTGCCAGCAGTCCTACAGGGGGCGCGGGAGAGACCCAGTACTTC
CASSPTGGAGETQYF
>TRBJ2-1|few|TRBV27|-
TGTGCCAGCAGTTTGCAGGGGAGGGATGAGCAGTTCTTC
CASSLQGRDEQFF
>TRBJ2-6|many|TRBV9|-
TGTGCCAGCAGCGTAGATGGCAGACCAGGGGCCAACGTCCTGACTTTC
CASSVDGRPGANVLTF
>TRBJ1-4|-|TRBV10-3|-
TGTGCCATCAGTGAGTCCCTTGACAAGCCAACTAATGAAAAACTGTTTTTT
CAISESLDKPTNEKLFF
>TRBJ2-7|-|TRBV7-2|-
TGTGCCAGCAGCTTAGGACAGACACTTTTTCCGTACTTC
CASSLGQTLFPYF
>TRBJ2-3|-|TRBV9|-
TGTGCCAGCAGCCGAATGGACGGGCGCACAGATACGCAGTATTTT
CASSRMDGRTDTQYF
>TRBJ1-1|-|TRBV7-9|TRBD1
TGTGCCAGCAGCCCAAGGGGGCAGGGAACGTCTGAAGCTTTCTTT
CASSPRGQGTSEAFF
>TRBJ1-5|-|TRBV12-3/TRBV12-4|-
TGTGCCAGCAGTTTTCGGGCGGGCAATCAGCCCCAGCATTTT
CASSFRAGNQPQHF
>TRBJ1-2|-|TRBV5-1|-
TGCGCCAGCAGCTTGGGTCCCGACAGGGGCTACACCTTC
CASSLGPDRGYTF
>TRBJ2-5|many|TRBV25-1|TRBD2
TGTGCCAGCAGTGGTGGGACTAGCGGTTACCAAGAGACCCAGTACTTC
CASSGGTSGYQETQYF
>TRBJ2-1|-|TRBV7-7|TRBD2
TGTGCTAGCAGCGGGGGTCCGGGTGAGCAGTTCTTC
CASSGGPGEQFF
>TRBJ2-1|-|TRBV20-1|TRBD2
TGCAGTGCTAGGATGGGGCTAGCGGGGGGTAATGAGCAGTTCTTC
CSARMGLAGGNEQFF
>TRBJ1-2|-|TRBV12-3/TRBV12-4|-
TGTGCCAGCAGTCCCGGGCCTGGGGGCTACACCTTC
CASSPGPGGYTF